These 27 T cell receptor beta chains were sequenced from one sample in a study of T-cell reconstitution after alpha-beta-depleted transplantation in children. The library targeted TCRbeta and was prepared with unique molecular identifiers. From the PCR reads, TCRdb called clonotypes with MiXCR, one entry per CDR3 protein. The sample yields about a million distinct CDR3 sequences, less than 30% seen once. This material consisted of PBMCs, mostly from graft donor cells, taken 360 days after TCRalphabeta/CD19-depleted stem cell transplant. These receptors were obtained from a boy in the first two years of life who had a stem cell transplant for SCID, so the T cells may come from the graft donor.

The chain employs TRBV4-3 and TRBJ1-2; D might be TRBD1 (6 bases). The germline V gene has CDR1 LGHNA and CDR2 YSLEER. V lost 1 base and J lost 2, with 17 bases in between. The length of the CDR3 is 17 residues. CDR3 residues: CASSQALTGATNYGYTF. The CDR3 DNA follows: TGCGCCAGCAGCCAAGCCCTGACAGGAGCTACAAACTATGGCTACACCTTC.

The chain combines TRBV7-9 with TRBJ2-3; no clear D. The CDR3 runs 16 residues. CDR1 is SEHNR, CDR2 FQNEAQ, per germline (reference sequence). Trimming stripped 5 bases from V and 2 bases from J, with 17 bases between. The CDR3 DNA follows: TGTGCCAGCAGCGACCCCCCGTCCGTTGACACAGATACGCAGTATTTT. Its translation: CASSDPPSVDTDTQYF.

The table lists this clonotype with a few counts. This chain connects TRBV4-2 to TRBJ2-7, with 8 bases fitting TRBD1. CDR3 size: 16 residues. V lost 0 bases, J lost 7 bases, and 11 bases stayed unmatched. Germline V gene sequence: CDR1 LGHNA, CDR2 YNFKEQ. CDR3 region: CASSQDIETGAWEQYF. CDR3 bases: TGTGCCAGCAGCCAAGATATAGAGACAGGGGCATGGGAGCAGTACTTC.

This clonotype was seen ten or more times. The CDR3 DNA follows: TGTGCCAGCAGTTCGGGGACAGGAGATGAAAAACTGTTTTTT. It codes for CASSSGTGDEKLFF. The chain carries TRBV12-3 or TRBV12-4 and TRBJ1-4, with TRBD1 identical over 8 bases. The CDR3 extends over 14 amino acids. V shed 4 bases and J 6 bases; nucleotides not matched to a gene: 4.

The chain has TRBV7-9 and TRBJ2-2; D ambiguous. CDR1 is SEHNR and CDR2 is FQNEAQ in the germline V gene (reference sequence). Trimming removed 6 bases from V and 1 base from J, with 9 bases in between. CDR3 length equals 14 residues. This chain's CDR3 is CASSPTVNTGELFF. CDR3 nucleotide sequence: TGTGCCAGCAGTCCGACGGTGAACACCGGGGAGCTGTTTTTT. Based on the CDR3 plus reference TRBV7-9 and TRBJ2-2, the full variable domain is DTGVSQNPRHKITKRGQNVTFRCDPISEHNRLYWYRQTLGQGPEFLTYFQNEAQLEKSRLLSDRFSAERPKGSFSTLEIQRTEQGDSAMYLCASSPTVNTGELFFGEGSRLTVL.

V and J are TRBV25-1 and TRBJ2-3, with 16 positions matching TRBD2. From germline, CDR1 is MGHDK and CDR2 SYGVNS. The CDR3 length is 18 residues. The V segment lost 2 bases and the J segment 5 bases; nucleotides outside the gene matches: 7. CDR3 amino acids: CASSEAGTSGGAIDTQYF. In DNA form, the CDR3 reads TGTGCCAGCAGTGAAGCTGGGACTAGCGGGGGGGCAATAGATACGCAGTATTTT.

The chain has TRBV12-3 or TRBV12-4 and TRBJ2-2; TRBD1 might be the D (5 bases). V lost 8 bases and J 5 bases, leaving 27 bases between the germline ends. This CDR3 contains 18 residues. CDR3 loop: CASGHWGSQVPRTGELFF. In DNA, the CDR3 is TGTGCCAGCGGCCATTGGGGCTCACAGGTGCCGAGGACCGGGGAGCTGTTTTTT.

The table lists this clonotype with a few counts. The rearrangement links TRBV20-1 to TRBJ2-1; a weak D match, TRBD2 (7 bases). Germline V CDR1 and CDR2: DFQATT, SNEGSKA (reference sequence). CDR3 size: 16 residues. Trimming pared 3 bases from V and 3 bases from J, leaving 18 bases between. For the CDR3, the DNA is TGCAGTGCTAGCCCGGGTGGGGGGGCTGTCTACAATGAGCAGTTCTTC. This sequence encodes CSASPGGGAVYNEQFF.

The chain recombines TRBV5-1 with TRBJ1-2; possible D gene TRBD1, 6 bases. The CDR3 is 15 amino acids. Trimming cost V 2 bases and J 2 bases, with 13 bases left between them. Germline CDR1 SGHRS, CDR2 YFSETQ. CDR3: CASSLTQGPNYGYTF. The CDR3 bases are TGCGCCAGCAGCTTAACTCAGGGGCCCAACTATGGCTACACCTTC.

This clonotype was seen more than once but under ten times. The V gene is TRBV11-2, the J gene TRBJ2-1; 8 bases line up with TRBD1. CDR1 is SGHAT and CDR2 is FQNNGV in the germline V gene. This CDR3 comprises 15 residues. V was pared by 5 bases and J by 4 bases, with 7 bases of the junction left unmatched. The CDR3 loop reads CASSRAGGTYNEQFF. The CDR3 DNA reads TGTGCCAGCAGCCGAGCAGGGGGCACGTACAATGAGCAGTTCTTC.

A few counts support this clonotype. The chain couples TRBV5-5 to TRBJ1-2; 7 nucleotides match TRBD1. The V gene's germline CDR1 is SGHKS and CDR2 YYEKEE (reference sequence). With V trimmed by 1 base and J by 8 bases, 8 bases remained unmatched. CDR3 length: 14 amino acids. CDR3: CASSLFQGERGYTF. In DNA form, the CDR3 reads TGTGCCAGCAGCTTGTTCCAGGGGGAAAGGGGCTACACCTTC.

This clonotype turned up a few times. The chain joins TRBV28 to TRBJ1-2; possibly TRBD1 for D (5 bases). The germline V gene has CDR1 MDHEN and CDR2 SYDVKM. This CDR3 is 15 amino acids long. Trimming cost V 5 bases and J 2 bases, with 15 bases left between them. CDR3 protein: CASSPSGRSNYGYTF. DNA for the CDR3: TGTGCCAGCAGTCCTTCAGGGAGAAGCAACTATGGCTACACCTTC.

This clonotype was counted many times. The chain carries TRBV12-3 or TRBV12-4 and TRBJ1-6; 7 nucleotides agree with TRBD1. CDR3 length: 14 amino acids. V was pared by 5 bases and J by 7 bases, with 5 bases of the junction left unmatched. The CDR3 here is CASSTGQPNSPLHF. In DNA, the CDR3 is TGTGCCAGCAGTACGGGACAGCCAAATTCACCCCTCCACTTT.

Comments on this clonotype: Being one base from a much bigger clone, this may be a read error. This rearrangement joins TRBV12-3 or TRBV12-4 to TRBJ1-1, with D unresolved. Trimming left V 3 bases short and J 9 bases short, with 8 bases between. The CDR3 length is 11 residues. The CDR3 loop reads CASSLAGKAFF. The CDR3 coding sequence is TGTGCCAGCAGTTTGGCGGGCAAAGCTTTCTTT.

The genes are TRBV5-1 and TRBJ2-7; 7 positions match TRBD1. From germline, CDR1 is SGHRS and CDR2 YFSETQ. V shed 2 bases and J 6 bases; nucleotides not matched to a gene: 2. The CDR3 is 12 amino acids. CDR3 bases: TGCGCCAGCAGCTTTACAGGGGTCGAGCAGTACTTC. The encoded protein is CASSFTGVEQYF.

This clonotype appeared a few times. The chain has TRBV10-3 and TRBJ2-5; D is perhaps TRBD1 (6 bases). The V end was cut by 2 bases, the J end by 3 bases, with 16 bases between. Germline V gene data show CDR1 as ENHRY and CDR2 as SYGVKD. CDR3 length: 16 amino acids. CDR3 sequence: CAISEIGQSTKETQYF. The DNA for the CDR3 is TGTGCCATCAGTGAGATAGGACAGTCGACGAAAGAGACCCAGTACTTC.

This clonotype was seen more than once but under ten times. The CDR3 nucleotides read TGCAGTGCCCTTCTCGGGGCGGTTACATCCTACGAGCAGTACTTC. This translates into CSALLGAVTSYEQYF. The V and J genes are TRBV20-1 and TRBJ2-7; D tentatively fits TRBD1 or TRBD2 (5 bases each). Between the trimmed V and J ends, which lost 6 bases and 1 base, there was a span of 19 bases. The CDR3 runs 15 residues. The germline V gene encodes CDR1 DFQATT and CDR2 SNEGSKA (reference sequence).

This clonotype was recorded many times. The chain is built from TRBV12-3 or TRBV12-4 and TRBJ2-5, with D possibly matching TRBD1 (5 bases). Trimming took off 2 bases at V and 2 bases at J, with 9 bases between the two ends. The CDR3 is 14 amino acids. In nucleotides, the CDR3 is TGTGCCAGCAGTTTATTCGGACAACAAGAGACCCAGTACTTC. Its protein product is CASSLFGQQETQYF.

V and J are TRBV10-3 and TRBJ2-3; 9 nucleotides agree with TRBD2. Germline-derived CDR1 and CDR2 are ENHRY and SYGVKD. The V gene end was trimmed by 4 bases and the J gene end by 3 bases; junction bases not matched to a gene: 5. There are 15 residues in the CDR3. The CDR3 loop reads CAISVLAGSTDTQYF. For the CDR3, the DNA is TGTGCCATCAGTGTCCTAGCGGGGTCAACAGATACGCAGTATTTT.

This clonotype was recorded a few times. CDR3 protein: CASSVLAGDRYNEQFF. The CDR3 coding sequence is TGTGCCAGCAGCGTCCTAGCGGGGGATAGGTACAATGAGCAGTTCTTC. The J gene is TRBJ2-1, the V gene TRBV5-6; 10 bases match TRBD2. After removal of 4 bases from V and 4 bases from J, the junction contained 8 bases not matched to a gene. There are 16 residues in the CDR3. CDR1 and CDR2 (germline): SGHDT, YYEEEE.

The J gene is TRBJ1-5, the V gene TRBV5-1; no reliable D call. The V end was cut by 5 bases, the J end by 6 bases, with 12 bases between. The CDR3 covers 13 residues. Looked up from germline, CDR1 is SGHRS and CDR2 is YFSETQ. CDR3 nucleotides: TGCGCCAGCAGATATCTCCCGGCTCAGCCCCAGCATTTT. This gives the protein CASRYLPAQPQHF.

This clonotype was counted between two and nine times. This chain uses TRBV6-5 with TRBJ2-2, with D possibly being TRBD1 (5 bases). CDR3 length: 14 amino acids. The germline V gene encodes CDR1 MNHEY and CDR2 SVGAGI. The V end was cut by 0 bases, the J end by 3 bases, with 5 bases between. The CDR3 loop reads CASSYSGDTGELFF. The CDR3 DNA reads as TGTGCCAGCAGTTACTCAGGGGACACCGGGGAGCTGTTTTTT.

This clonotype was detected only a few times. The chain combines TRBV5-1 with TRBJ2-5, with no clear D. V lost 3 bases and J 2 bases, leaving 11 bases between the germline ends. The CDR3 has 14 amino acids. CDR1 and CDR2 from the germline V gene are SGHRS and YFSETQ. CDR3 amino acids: CASSSDGIQETQYF. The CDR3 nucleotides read TGCGCCAGCAGCTCGGACGGAATACAAGAGACCCAGTACTTC.

This CDR3 reads CASSLGGPGYTF. The CDR3 DNA sequence: TGTGCCAGCAGTTTAGGGGGACCCGGCTACACCTTC. The rearrangement joins TRBV12-3 or TRBV12-4 to TRBJ1-2, with a possible D match to TRBD1 (5 bases). CDR3 length: 12 residues. V was trimmed by 1 base and J by 8 bases, leaving 8 bases between them.

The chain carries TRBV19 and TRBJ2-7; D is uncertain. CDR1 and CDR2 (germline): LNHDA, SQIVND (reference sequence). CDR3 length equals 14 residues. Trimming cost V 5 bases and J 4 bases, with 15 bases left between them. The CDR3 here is CASSFTTSRYEQYF. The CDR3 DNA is TGTGCCAGTAGTTTCACGACAAGTCGATACGAGCAGTACTTC.

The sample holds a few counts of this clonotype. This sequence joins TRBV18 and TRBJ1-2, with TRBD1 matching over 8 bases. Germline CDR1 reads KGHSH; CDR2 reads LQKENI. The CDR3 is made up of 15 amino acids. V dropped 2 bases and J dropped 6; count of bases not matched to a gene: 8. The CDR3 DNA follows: TGTGCCAGCTCACCAACCCCAGGGGGCGGCGATGGCTACACCTTC. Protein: CASSPTPGGGDGYTF.

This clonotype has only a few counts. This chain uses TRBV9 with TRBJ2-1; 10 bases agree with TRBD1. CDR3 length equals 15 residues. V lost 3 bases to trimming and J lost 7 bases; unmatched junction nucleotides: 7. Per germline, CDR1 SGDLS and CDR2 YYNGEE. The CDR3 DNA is TGTGCCAGCAGCGGACAGGGGGCGTTTGAGAATGAGCAGTTCTTC. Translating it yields CASSGQGAFENEQFF.